A selection of T cell receptor beta chains follows, all from one sample in a study of T cells in tumors after PD-1 blockade. Produced via immunoSEQ multiplex PCR; TCRdb's table is partial and in-frame only. The table has approximately 60,000 clones, about 74% seen once. Here the sequenced sample was PBMCs, taken after anti-PD-1 treatment. The receptors derive from a human donor with basal cell carcinoma. Both conserved end residues are part of each CDR3. The D gene is left open where the match is weak. Only some rows state a clone size, as once, few, many or a class for expanded clones.

>-|TRBV5-3|12|TRBJ1-2|-
CARSLTVYGYTF
>TRBD2|TRBV5-1|13|TRBJ2-1|-
CASRRQGGNEQFF
>-|TRBV3-1/TRBV3-2|15|TRBJ2-5|-
CASSQGTVTQETQYF
>-|TRBV10-3|12|TRBJ1-2|-
CAISARGYGYTF
>-|TRBV30|15|TRBJ1-4|-
CAWSVLGQKTEKLFF
>-|TRBV5-4|15|TRBJ2-5|-
CASSLTVPPQETQYF
>TRBD2|TRBV3-1/TRBV3-2|17|TRBJ2-1|-
CASSHGLAASTYNEQFF
>-|TRBV5-1|15|TRBJ1-1|few
CASSLVPGPNTEAFF
>TRBD2|TRBV7-8|13|TRBJ2-7|once
CASSRGREYEQYF
>TRBD2|TRBV6-1|15|TRBJ2-7|many
CASSEGTSGSYEQYF
>TRBD2|TRBV24-1|16|TRBJ2-3|-
CATSDLGTSGPDTQYF
>-|TRBV5-5|14|TRBJ2-5|-
CASSLFVGSETQYF
>TRBD2|TRBV29-1|14|TRBJ2-3|-
CSGKSGVRTDTQYF
>TRBD2|TRBV6-2/TRBV6-3|16|TRBJ2-3|once
CASSQPAGVSTDTQYF
>TRBD1|TRBV27|15|TRBJ1-2|-
CASSYGTGTNYGYTF
>-|TRBV3-1/TRBV3-2|16|TRBJ1-6|few
CASSQFNVNSDSPLHF
>-|TRBV19|15|TRBJ2-6|-
CASSDGSSGANVLTF
>TRBD2|TRBV19|13|TRBJ2-1|-
CASSPGTSGEQFF
>-|TRBV7-2|13|TRBJ1-1|-
CASSFTLNTEAFF
>-|TRBV7-9|13|TRBJ2-7|-
CASKGWASYEQYF
>-|TRBV11-3|16|TRBJ1-1|-
CASSGGRGGTNTEAFF
>-|TRBV7-9|15|TRBJ2-4|-
CASSLEGLAKNIQYF
>-|TRBV7-2|15|TRBJ1-2|-
CASSPSGGRGNGYTF
>-|TRBV7-9|13|TRBJ1-5|-
CASSLDGNQPQHF
>TRBD1|TRBV28|13|TRBJ2-7|-
CASSSGQGDEQYF
>TRBD1|TRBV19|18|TRBJ2-2|once
CASTHLFEGQEVTGELFF
>-|TRBV12-2|17|TRBJ2-7|-
CASRPDEAGPSSYEQYF
>-|TRBV12-5|12|TRBJ1-1|-
CASGLVPNEAFF
>-|TRBV5-1|17|TRBJ1-2|-
CASSLGVGVGSNYGYTF
>TRBD1|TRBV19|15|TRBJ1-5|-
CASSRGQSSNQPQHF
>-|TRBV6-6|13|TRBJ2-7|-
CASSYISQNEQYF
>TRBD1|TRBV4-1|15|TRBJ1-2|-
CASSQDPQGNYGYTF
>-|TRBV7-9|14|TRBJ2-4|few
CASSLEGAKNIQYF
>-|TRBV6-1|14|TRBJ1-5|-
CASSESAAYQPQHF
>-|TRBV29-1|13|TRBJ2-5|-
CSGLGQMRETQYF
>-|TRBV2|13|TRBJ1-2|few
CASSERQNRGYTF
>-|TRBV7-2|16|TRBJ2-7|-
CASSLRRGRSSYEQYF
>-|TRBV5-1|14|TRBJ1-4|few
CASNSGDTSEKLFF
>-|TRBV20-1|15|TRBJ1-5|-
CSASSGRKVNQPQHF
>-|TRBV5-1|14|TRBJ1-1|once
CASSSVGGETEAFF
>TRBD2|TRBV6-4|15|TRBJ2-1|once
CASSDLAGGPDEQFF
>TRBD2|TRBV11-3|18|TRBJ2-5|-
CASSLGPTSGGYQETQYF
>TRBD1|TRBV27|14|TRBJ2-3|-
CASRGTGVTDTQYF
>-|TRBV7-2|15|TRBJ2-3|few
CASSNGGKVTDTQYF
>-|TRBV3-1/TRBV3-2|16|TRBJ2-5|-
CASSPFGAKWGETQYF
>-|TRBV2|13|TRBJ2-7|-
CACRRVPSSEQYF
>-|TRBV2|12|TRBJ2-1|few
CASSGTREKEFF
>-|TRBV19|13|TRBJ1-2|-
CASTPTAIYGYTF
>-|TRBV30|16|TRBJ2-7|-
CAWSIRSSGSSSEQYF
>-|TRBV19|15|TRBJ1-1|-
CATSHQGKMDTEAFF